The 8 T cell receptor beta chains below come from one sample, sequenced in a study of blood T cells in healthy people across ages. Through a sample-barcoded 5' primer and a J-beta primer mix, a second PCR was run for roughly 6 to 12 cycles. Via MiXCR, TCRdb re-called the 5' RACE reads, giving one row per CDR3 protein. The table records 1,300,000 or so distinct CDR3 sequences, roughly 64% of them present only once. The sample consisted of blood. Source of these receptors: a man between 18 and 35 years old in good health.

The chain joins TRBV18 to TRBJ2-5; TRBD2 matches 7 bases. The end of the DNA is better explained by TRBJ2-7, so the J call may be wrong. This CDR3 contains 15 residues. Germline V gene data show CDR1 as KGHSH and CDR2 as LQKENI. The CDR3 is CASSPPYGEGYEQYF. CDR3 nucleotides: TGTGCCAGCTCACCACCATACGGGGAGGGCTACGAGCAGTACTTC.

This clonotype was counted between two and nine times. The chain has TRBV4-1 and TRBJ2-3; TRBD1 matches at 9 bases. The CDR3 sequence is 16 residues long. The germline gives CDR1 MGHRA, CDR2 YSYEKL. Unmatched junction bases numbered 10, after V lost 5 bases and J lost 4 bases. CDR3 residues: CASSDWDRAVADTQYF. The CDR3 DNA reads as TGCGCCAGCAGCGATTGGGACAGGGCGGTTGCAGATACGCAGTATTTT.

This clonotype was found a few times. V is TRBV25-1 and J is TRBJ1-1; no definite D call. The CDR3 loop spans 14 amino acids. Germline lookup yields CDR1 MGHDK and CDR2 SYGVNS. With 4 bases removed from V and 5 bases from J, the gap between germline ends came to 14 bases. The CDR3 sequence is CASSANPPLTEAFF. The CDR3 DNA follows: TGTGCCAGCAGTGCGAACCCGCCCCTAACTGAAGCTTTCTTT.

The chain employs TRBV29-1 and TRBJ1-1; TRBD1 aligns across 9 bases. Germline V gene sequence: CDR1 SQVTM, CDR2 ANQGSEA. This CDR3 is built from 13 residues. V lost 7 bases to trimming and J lost 5 bases; unmatched junction nucleotides: 8. The CDR3 coding sequence is TGCAGCGCATTAACAGGGGGCTTGACTGAAGCTTTCTTT. The encoded protein is CSALTGGLTEAFF. Full variable domain (rest looked up from reference TRBV29-1 and TRBJ1-1): SAVISQKPSRDICQRGTSLTIQCQVDSQVTMMFWYRQQPGQSLTLIATANQGSEATYESGFVIDKFPISRPNLTFSTLTVSNMSPEDSSIYLCSALTGGLTEAFFGQGTRLTVV.

The chain is built from TRBV10-3 and TRBJ2-7, with TRBD1 matching 7 bases. The germline gives CDR1 ENHRY, CDR2 SYGVKD. V was pared by 3 bases and J by 2 bases, with 7 bases of the junction left unmatched. The CDR3 runs 15 residues. CDR3 nucleotides: TGTGCCATCAGTGACTGGGACAGTTCAACCTACGAGCAGTACTTC. Its protein is CAISDWDSSTYEQYF.

This clonotype was recorded a few times. The genes are TRBV5-5 and TRBJ2-7, with D perhaps matching TRBD1 (5 bases). This CDR3 comprises 15 residues. V dropped 0 bases and J dropped 2 bases, with 12 bases sitting between them. Germline V lookup: CDR1 SGHKS, CDR2 YYEKEE (reference sequence). CDR3 nucleotides: TGTGCCAGCAGCTTGGAGACAGCCTATCCCTACGAGCAGTACTTC. Translated, it gives CASSLETAYPYEQYF.

At least ten counts were recorded for this clonotype. This chain links TRBV5-1 with TRBJ2-7, with D possibly TRBD1 on 6 matching bases. This CDR3 spans 14 amino acids. The germline V gene encodes CDR1 SGHRS and CDR2 YFSETQ. Trimming shortened V by 0 bases and J by 4 bases, and 11 bases separated the two germline ends. For the CDR3, the DNA is TGCGCCAGCAGCTTGGGGCAGGGGTTGTACGAGCAGTACTTC. This sequence encodes CASSLGQGLYEQYF.

The chain couples TRBV11-2 to TRBJ2-7; possible D gene TRBD2, 5 bases. The CDR3 spans 15 residues. Trimming removed 5 bases at V and 3 bases at J, with 17 bases between. Per the germline V gene, CDR1 is SGHAT and CDR2 is FQNNGV. CDR3 DNA: TGTGCCAGCAGCGCCCGAGCGGAGAGAGACTACGAGCAGTACTTC. Protein: CASSARAERDYEQYF.